This TCR beta chain derives from a study of T cells in localized non-small cell lung cancer. General study results and limits: Uninvolved adjacent lung had more T cell clonality than any other tissue, topping tumor.

With regard to this clone: Its antigen is unidentified.

The V gene's germline CDR1 is GTSNPN and CDR2 SVGIG (reference sequence). The CDR3 is made up of 14 amino acids. V was cut by 4 bases and J by 9 bases, with 19 bases left in between. Data came from immunoSEQ multiplex PCR; TCRdb stores just in-frame clones and leaves some out. The table records around 90,000 clones, 80% of them present only once. The sequence was collected from a man aged 35-75 years with stage II squamous cell lung carcinoma. The J gene is TRBJ2-1, the V gene TRBV30; D possibly matches TRBD1 or TRBD2 (5 bases each). The starting material was PBMCs, obtained before any cancer treatment. CDR3 amino acids: CAWTGLLLRGEQFF. The CDR3 nucleotides read TGTGCCTGGACAGGACTTCTACTTAGGGGTGAGCAGTTCTTC.